This TCR beta chain was captured in a study of blood T cell repertoires in COVID-19. Study summary: Acute and convalescent COVID-19 specimens originated in the United States, Italy and Spain. PBMCs, B-cell-depleted T cells, or T cells provided the cDNA or gDNA that made up the material.

The CDR3 extends over 14 amino acids. Germline V gives CDR1 LNHDA, CDR2 SQIVND (reference sequence). The V end lost 0 bases, the J end lost 7 bases, and 12 bases lay between the germline ends. Profiled with immunoSEQ multiplex PCR; TCRdb holds only in-frame clones, not every one. The table lists about 40,000 clones, roughly 77% of them singletons. The sequenced sample was peripheral blood. The chain couples TRBV19 to TRBJ1-2; D is uncertain. This receptor was identified in a human donor in a cohort sampled during active or convalescent COVID-19. The donor label of this sample is uncertain. The CDR3 spells CASSIDLTISGYTF. CDR3 coding DNA: TGTGCCAGTAGTATAGATTTGACAATTAGTGGCTACACCTTC. The variable domain in full, completed from reference TRBV19 and TRBJ1-2, reads DGGITQSPKYLFRKEGQNVTLSCEQNLNHDAMYWYRQDPGQGLRLIYYSQIVNDFQKGDIAEGYSVSREKKESFPLTVTSAQKNPTAFYLCASSIDLTISGYTFGSGTRLTVV.